The following is a TCR beta chain sequence with its context. Template switching, a step in the protocol, added a universal primer site, and cDNA carried unique molecular identifiers. TCRdb used MiXCR to reprocess the 5' RACE reads, holding one entry per CDR3 protein. The sample contains 600,000 to 800,000 distinct CDR3 sequences, 20% to 25% of which appear only once. V lost 4 bases and J lost 0; bases outside the gene matches: 0. CDR3 length: 14 amino acids. Germline V gene sequence: CDR1 DFQATT, CDR2 SNEGSKA (reference sequence). The data are from a study of identical twins. Every donor was a healthy Caucasian. The same data also went into a second study, on T cells expressing NK-cell markers.

The TCR sequence derives from a woman aged 18-30 years in good health. Input material: PBMCs. V is TRBV20-1 and J is TRBJ2-2, with TRBD2 matching over 9 bases. The CDR3 DNA reads TGCAGTGCTACTAGCGGGGCGAACACCGGGGAGCTGTTTTTT. Amino acid sequence: CSATSGANTGELFF.